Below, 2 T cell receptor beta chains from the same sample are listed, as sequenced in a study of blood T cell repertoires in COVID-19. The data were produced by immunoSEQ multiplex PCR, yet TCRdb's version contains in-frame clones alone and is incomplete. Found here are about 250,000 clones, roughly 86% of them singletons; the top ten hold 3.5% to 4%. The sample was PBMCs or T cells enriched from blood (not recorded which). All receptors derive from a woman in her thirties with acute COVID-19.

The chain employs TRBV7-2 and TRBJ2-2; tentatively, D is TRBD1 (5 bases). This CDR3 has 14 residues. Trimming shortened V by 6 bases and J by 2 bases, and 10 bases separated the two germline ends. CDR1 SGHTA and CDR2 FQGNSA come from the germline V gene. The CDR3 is CASRNRLNTGELFF. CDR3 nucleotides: TGTGCCAGCAGAAACAGGTTAAACACCGGGGAGCTGTTTTTT.

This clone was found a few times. CDR3 bases: TGTGCCAGCAGCACCGGGACAGGGGCCCCGGAAAAACTGTTTTTT. As protein: CASSTGTGAPEKLFF. This chain joins TRBV5-6 and TRBJ1-4; 10 bases are a match to TRBD1. This CDR3 has 15 amino acids. CDR1 and CDR2 from the germline V gene are SGHDT and YYEEEE. Trimming removed 4 bases from V and 8 bases from J; junction bases left unmatched: 8.